Shown below are 2 T cell receptor beta chains from a single sample sequenced in a study of blood T cell repertoires in COVID-19 (dated by TCRdb to the early 2020s). Library creation used the immunoSEQ multiplex PCR assay. Not all clones reach the TCRdb copy of this immuneACCESS table, which keeps in-frame sequences only. Checked studies attribute under half of the gap to unresolved V genes and leave the rest unexplained. For this sample there are 70,000 to 90,000 clones; roughly 80% appear just once. The top ten clonotypes cover under 20% of the sample. Sequencing was carried out using peripheral blood. The receptors were sampled from an older woman with acute or convalescent COVID-19.

This clone was counted at least ten times. The chain is built from TRBV19 and TRBJ2-2, with TRBD1 matching over 9 bases. CDR1 and CDR2 (germline): LNHDA, SQIVND (reference sequence). Losses at the gene ends were 6 bases for V and 5 bases for J; bases not matched to a gene: 7. CDR3 length equals 15 residues. As DNA, the CDR3 is TGTGCCAGTAGATCACAGGGGGCGGAAACCGGGGAGCTGTTTTTT. It is translated as CASRSQGAETGELFF.

The chain recombines TRBV7-2 with TRBJ1-2; the match to TRBD1 covers 9 bases. Germline V gene data show CDR1 as SGHTA and CDR2 as FQGNSA. With V trimmed by 3 bases and J by 8 bases, 7 bases remained unmatched. The CDR3 is 14 residues long. The CDR3 DNA follows: TGTGCCAGCAGCTTCCTGGACAGGGGAGGCGGCTACACCTTC. Protein product: CASSFLDRGGGYTF.